Given below is one TCR beta chain in context. Its target is unknown. This specimen belongs to a study of T cell responses to AZD1222 COVID-19 vaccine. Study overall: Second-dose timings of about 4 or about 12 weeks were pooled.

General study results and limits: Clonal diversity was possibly underestimated, and the donors were mostly white British, with more females.

The assay was immunoSEQ multiplex PCR, and TCRdb's table has in-frame clones only and misses some. The sample yields about 85,000 clones, about 86% seen once. This sequence was found in an adult in good health. The material sequenced was peripheral blood, taken on day 0 of AZD1222 vaccination.

For the CDR3, the DNA is TGTGCCAGTAGTTCGGACAGGGTGAACACCTATAGCAATCAGCCCCAGCATTTT. It yields the protein CASSSDRVNTYSNQPQHF. The chain is built from TRBV19 and TRBJ1-5, with 8 bases aligning to TRBD1. In germline, CDR1 is LNHDA, CDR2 SQIVND (reference sequence). CDR3 length: 18 residues. Trimming at V came to 5 bases and at J to 0 bases, leaving 12 bases not matched to a gene.